This note documents a single T cell receptor beta chain sequence. This sample was taken from a study of blood T cell repertoires in COVID-19. The CDR3 loop spans 13 amino acids. With 6 bases removed from V and 6 bases from J, the gap between germline ends came to 11 bases. CDR1 is SGHTA, CDR2 FQGNSA, per germline. TCRdb keeps only in-frame clones here, not all; method: immunoSEQ multiplex PCR. This table has more than 350,000 clones, around 87% appearing once. The receptor's source is a woman in her 30s with COVID-19, enrolled during active disease. The chain is built from TRBV7-2 and TRBJ2-2; weak D call: TRBD2 (6 bases). Sequencing was done on a sample of peripheral blood. The CDR3 loop reads CASRRREPGELFF. The CDR3 region has the DNA TGTGCCAGCAGGAGGAGGGAGCCCGGGGAGCTGTTTTTT.